This TCR beta chain was retrieved from a study of cytomegalovirus exposure and HLA in healthy donors. The CDR3 has 15 residues. V lost 6 bases to trimming and J lost 6 bases; unmatched junction nucleotides: 8. Per the germline V gene, CDR1 is MDHEN and CDR2 is SYDVKM. Study-level results: Sequencing had likely introduced a cluster of highly shared sequence variants as an artifact. Analysis performed later showed TCR beta chains linked to HLA being more clonally expanded than equally common others. The study listed under 200 cytomegalovirus-associated TCR beta chains.

In the PCR, 60 Vbeta and 13 Jbeta primers were used. Only in-frame clones appear in the TCRdb table, and some are missing; sequencing was by immunoSEQ multiplex PCR. The table lists some 110,000 clones, roughly three quarters of them singletons. This clone was seen just once. The antigen remains undetermined. The receptor was isolated from a young woman in good health and CMV-seropositive. The V gene is TRBV28, the J gene TRBJ2-7; 13 bases fit TRBD2. The sample comprised PBMCs. CDR3 DNA: TGTGCCAGCAGCCAGGGACTAGCGGGATTCTCCGAGCAGTACTTC. This encodes CASSQGLAGFSEQYF.